A selection of T cell receptor beta chains follows, all from one sample in a study of shared clonotypes between healthy human individuals. Assay used: immunoSEQ multiplex PCR; TCRdb lists only in-frame clones, some missing. The table lists roughly 510,000 clones, over 60% of them singletons. What was sequenced was PBMCs. These receptors were collected from a woman in her 40s in good health. Some clones in this sample may be carry-over from other donors' samples. Each CDR3 is given with its conserved first and last residue. D genes are given only for firm matches. Clone size is given for some rows only: seen once, a few or many times, or a class if the clone is expanded.

v_call: TRBV7-2; d_call: -; j_call: TRBJ2-6; clone_size: -; cdr3_aa: CASSLRTSAGANVLTF; cdr3_nt: TGTGCCAGCAGCCTCAGGACCTCGGCGGGGGCCAACGTCCTGACTTTC
v_call: TRBV5-6; d_call: -; j_call: TRBJ2-6; clone_size: -; cdr3_aa: CASSLMVRGSGANVLTF; cdr3_nt: TGTGCCAGCAGCTTGATGGTCCGGGGGTCTGGGGCCAACGTCCTGACTTTC
v_call: TRBV5-1; d_call: TRBD1; j_call: TRBJ1-2; clone_size: -; cdr3_aa: CASSLSGTGEGYTF; cdr3_nt: TGCGCCAGCAGCCTGTCCGGGACAGGGGAAGGCTACACCTTC
v_call: TRBV5-4; d_call: TRBD2; j_call: TRBJ2-1; clone_size: once; cdr3_aa: CASRGSTSGWDEQFF; cdr3_nt: TGTGCCAGCAGGGGGAGCACTAGCGGGTGGGATGAGCAGTTCTTC
v_call: TRBV19; d_call: -; j_call: TRBJ2-7; clone_size: -; cdr3_aa: CASRNNSTSPTLTKGPYEQYF; cdr3_nt: TGTGCCAGTAGAAATAACTCAACGTCTCCTACGCTCACCAAGGGGCCTTACGAGCAGTACTTC
v_call: TRBV7-9; d_call: TRBD1; j_call: TRBJ1-4; clone_size: -; cdr3_aa: CASSPQGGQNEKLFF; cdr3_nt: TGTGCCAGCAGCCCCCAAGGGGGACAGAATGAAAAACTGTTTTTT
v_call: TRBV5-1; d_call: -; j_call: TRBJ2-7; clone_size: -; cdr3_aa: CASSLAEGRSYEQYF; cdr3_nt: TGCGCCAGCAGCTTGGCCGAAGGCAGGTCCTACGAGCAGTACTTC
v_call: TRBV27; d_call: -; j_call: TRBJ2-7; clone_size: once; cdr3_aa: CASGSRGAVSYEQYF; cdr3_nt: TGTGCCAGCGGATCTCGGGGAGCGGTGTCCTACGAGCAGTACTTC
v_call: TRBV28; d_call: TRBD1; j_call: TRBJ1-4; clone_size: -; cdr3_aa: CASGTGGTTNEKLFF; cdr3_nt: TGTGCCAGCGGGACAGGGGGTACAACTAATGAAAAACTGTTTTTT
v_call: TRBV28; d_call: -; j_call: TRBJ1-1; clone_size: -; cdr3_aa: CASSLSGGWVNTEAFF; cdr3_nt: TGTGCCAGCAGCTTAAGCGGGGGTTGGGTGAACACTGAAGCTTTCTTT
v_call: TRBV5-1; d_call: -; j_call: TRBJ2-7; clone_size: -; cdr3_aa: CASSLAGLEQYF; cdr3_nt: TGCGCCAGCAGCTTGGCCGGGTTAGAGCAGTACTTC
v_call: TRBV2; d_call: -; j_call: TRBJ1-5; clone_size: -; cdr3_aa: CASATGRNNQPQHF; cdr3_nt: TGTGCCAGCGCTACAGGGCGCAACAATCAGCCCCAGCATTTT
v_call: TRBV9; d_call: -; j_call: TRBJ2-1; clone_size: -; cdr3_aa: CASSVEGQQFF; cdr3_nt: TGTGCCAGCAGCGTAGAGGGGCAGCAGTTCTTC
v_call: TRBV19; d_call: -; j_call: TRBJ2-3; clone_size: -; cdr3_aa: CATSWRGDTTDTQYF; cdr3_nt: TGTGCCACCTCTTGGAGGGGGGACACCACAGATACGCAGTATTTT
v_call: TRBV5-1; d_call: TRBD2; j_call: TRBJ2-7; clone_size: once; cdr3_aa: CASSLLAGEYEQYF; cdr3_nt: TGCGCCAGCAGCTTACTAGCGGGAGAGTACGAGCAGTACTTC
v_call: TRBV5-6; d_call: -; j_call: TRBJ2-2; clone_size: once; cdr3_aa: CASSRSSTGELFF; cdr3_nt: TGTGCCAGCAGCCGCTCTAGCACCGGGGAGCTGTTTTTT
v_call: TRBV10-3; d_call: TRBD2; j_call: TRBJ2-1; clone_size: -; cdr3_aa: CAIAPLAGDNEQFF; cdr3_nt: TGTGCCATCGCCCCACTAGCGGGAGACAATGAGCAGTTCTTC
v_call: TRBV5-4; d_call: -; j_call: TRBJ2-7; clone_size: -; cdr3_aa: CASHLDWGAYEQYF; cdr3_nt: TGTGCCAGCCACCTCGACTGGGGTGCCTACGAGCAGTACTTC
v_call: TRBV19; d_call: -; j_call: TRBJ2-5; clone_size: -; cdr3_aa: CASSMQTVGETQYF; cdr3_nt: TGTGCCAGTAGTATGCAGACAGTTGGGGAGACCCAGTACTTC
v_call: TRBV30; d_call: -; j_call: TRBJ1-2; clone_size: -; cdr3_aa: CAWSLLNYGYTF; cdr3_nt: TGTGCCTGGAGTCTTCTGAACTATGGCTACACCTTC
v_call: TRBV2; d_call: -; j_call: TRBJ2-7; clone_size: -; cdr3_aa: CASTRTASVHEQYF; cdr3_nt: TGTGCCAGCACCCGGACTGCAAGTGTCCACGAGCAGTACTTC
v_call: TRBV4-1; d_call: TRBD1; j_call: TRBJ2-4; clone_size: few; cdr3_aa: CASSRTGDRNIQYF; cdr3_nt: TGCGCCAGCAGCAGGACAGGGGATAGAAACATTCAGTACTTC
v_call: TRBV6-1; d_call: -; j_call: TRBJ1-2; clone_size: -; cdr3_aa: CASSEDDRNYGYTF; cdr3_nt: TGTGCCAGCAGTGAAGACGACAGAAACTATGGCTACACCTTC
v_call: TRBV7-6; d_call: -; j_call: TRBJ2-5; clone_size: -; cdr3_aa: CASSPSPLTSYIETQYF; cdr3_nt: TGTGCCAGCAGCCCATCTCCCCTAACTAGCTATATAGAGACCCAGTACTTC
v_call: TRBV28; d_call: TRBD1; j_call: TRBJ2-3; clone_size: -; cdr3_aa: CASSSPGQGATDTQYF; cdr3_nt: TGTGCCAGCAGTTCCCCGGGACAGGGGGCCACAGATACGCAGTATTTT
v_call: TRBV28; d_call: TRBD1; j_call: TRBJ1-2; clone_size: -; cdr3_aa: CASSYAFGATGVDGYTF; cdr3_nt: TGTGCCAGCAGTTACGCATTTGGGGCCACAGGGGTGGATGGCTACACCTTC
v_call: TRBV29-1; d_call: -; j_call: TRBJ2-5; clone_size: -; cdr3_aa: CSVEKAAQETQYF; cdr3_nt: TGCAGCGTAGAGAAGGCAGCCCAAGAGACCCAGTACTTC
v_call: TRBV19; d_call: TRBD2; j_call: TRBJ2-5; clone_size: -; cdr3_aa: CASSTGLPETQYF; cdr3_nt: TGTGCCAGTAGTACGGGACTACCGGAGACCCAGTACTTC
v_call: TRBV10-3; d_call: -; j_call: TRBJ1-2; clone_size: few; cdr3_aa: CAISESGTSYGYTF; cdr3_nt: TGTGCCATCAGTGAGTCGGGCACATCCTATGGCTACACCTTC
v_call: TRBV7-8; d_call: -; j_call: TRBJ2-5; clone_size: -; cdr3_aa: CASSLAAVWETQYF; cdr3_nt: TGTGCCAGCAGCTTAGCGGCAGTATGGGAGACCCAGTACTTC
v_call: TRBV7-2; d_call: -; j_call: TRBJ2-2; clone_size: few; cdr3_aa: CASSMSVGELFF; cdr3_nt: TGTGCCAGCAGCATGTCCGTCGGGGAGCTGTTTTTT
v_call: TRBV4-3; d_call: -; j_call: TRBJ1-6; clone_size: -; cdr3_aa: CASSQGLVNNSPLHF; cdr3_nt: TGCGCCAGCAGCCAAGGTCTAGTCAATAATTCACCCCTCCACTTT
v_call: TRBV11-2; d_call: -; j_call: TRBJ1-1; clone_size: -; cdr3_aa: CASSLYSRTEAFF; cdr3_nt: TGTGCCAGCAGCTTATACTCCAGGACAGAAGCTTTCTTT
v_call: TRBV2; d_call: TRBD2; j_call: TRBJ2-3; clone_size: -; cdr3_aa: CASRRLAGVTDTQYF; cdr3_nt: TGTGCCAGCAGGAGACTAGCGGGAGTTACAGATACGCAGTATTTT
v_call: TRBV2; d_call: -; j_call: TRBJ2-6; clone_size: -; cdr3_aa: CASSESALGSLGF; cdr3_nt: TGTGCCAGCAGTGAATCAGCCCTCGGGTCCCTGGGCTTC
v_call: TRBV30; d_call: -; j_call: TRBJ2-1; clone_size: -; cdr3_aa: CAWKQGVLSYNEQFF; cdr3_nt: TGTGCCTGGAAACAGGGAGTCCTCTCCTACAATGAGCAGTTCTTC
v_call: TRBV29-1; d_call: -; j_call: TRBJ1-1; clone_size: few; cdr3_aa: CSVRPAPEAFF; cdr3_nt: TGCAGCGTTCGGCCGGCTCCTGAAGCTTTCTTT
v_call: TRBV10-3; d_call: TRBD1; j_call: TRBJ2-2; clone_size: -; cdr3_aa: CAIRTGGSGELFF; cdr3_nt: TGTGCCATACGGACAGGGGGGTCGGGGGAGCTGTTTTTT
v_call: TRBV19; d_call: -; j_call: TRBJ2-2; clone_size: once; cdr3_aa: CASSIRGQNTGELFF; cdr3_nt: TGTGCCAGTAGTATCCGGGGACAGAACACCGGGGAGCTGTTTTTT
v_call: TRBV18; d_call: TRBD1; j_call: TRBJ2-7; clone_size: -; cdr3_aa: CASSPATGGPYEQYF; cdr3_nt: TGTGCCAGCTCACCAGCAACAGGGGGTCCCTACGAGCAGTACTTC
v_call: TRBV4-2; d_call: TRBD2; j_call: TRBJ2-1; clone_size: -; cdr3_aa: CASSPEILAGALSSYNEQFF; cdr3_nt: TGTGCCAGCAGCCCGGAGATCCTAGCGGGCGCCCTTAGCTCCTACAATGAGCAGTTCTTC
v_call: TRBV11-2; d_call: TRBD2; j_call: TRBJ2-7; clone_size: few; cdr3_aa: CASSSLAGGAYEQYF; cdr3_nt: TGTGCCAGCAGCTCCCTAGCGGGAGGGGCCTACGAGCAGTACTTC
v_call: TRBV5-6; d_call: -; j_call: TRBJ2-4; clone_size: -; cdr3_aa: CASSGTLAKNIQYF; cdr3_nt: TGTGCCAGCAGCGGGACTCTAGCCAAAAACATTCAGTACTTC
v_call: TRBV30; d_call: -; j_call: TRBJ1-5; clone_size: once; cdr3_aa: CAWSSTGTRARPQHF; cdr3_nt: TGTGCCTGGAGTTCAACCGGGACAAGGGCCCGGCCCCAGCATTTT
v_call: TRBV9; d_call: TRBD1; j_call: TRBJ2-1; clone_size: -; cdr3_aa: CASSVEGGSYNEQFF; cdr3_nt: TGTGCCAGCAGCGTAGAAGGGGGCTCATACAATGAGCAGTTCTTC
v_call: TRBV9; d_call: -; j_call: TRBJ2-3; clone_size: -; cdr3_aa: CASSVEGGAGQYF; cdr3_nt: TGTGCCAGCAGCGTAGAGGGCGGTGCGGGGCAGTATTTT
v_call: TRBV21-1; d_call: -; j_call: TRBJ2-4; clone_size: -; cdr3_aa: CASSAGSTDLAKNIQYF; cdr3_nt: TGTGCCAGCAGCGCAGGGTCTACTGACCTAGCCAAAAACATTCAGTACTTC
v_call: TRBV7-6; d_call: -; j_call: TRBJ1-6; clone_size: -; cdr3_aa: CASSETGSSYNSPLHF; cdr3_nt: TGTGCCAGCAGCGAAACAGGGAGCTCCTATAATTCACCCCTCCACTTT
v_call: TRBV5-4; d_call: TRBD1; j_call: TRBJ2-5; clone_size: -; cdr3_aa: CASSFPGQEETQYF; cdr3_nt: TGTGCCAGCAGCTTCCCGGGACAGGAAGAGACCCAGTACTTC
v_call: TRBV5-1; d_call: -; j_call: TRBJ2-2; clone_size: -; cdr3_aa: CASSLVPTGELFF; cdr3_nt: TGCGCCAGCAGCTTGGTGCCCACCGGGGAGCTGTTTTTT
v_call: TRBV6-6; d_call: TRBD2; j_call: TRBJ2-2; clone_size: once; cdr3_aa: CASGVGLAGGELFF; cdr3_nt: TGTGCCAGCGGAGTTGGACTAGCGGGCGGGGAGCTGTTTTTT
v_call: TRBV2; d_call: -; j_call: TRBJ2-7; clone_size: -; cdr3_aa: CASSDHQEQYF; cdr3_nt: TGTGCCAGCAGTGATCACCAGGAGCAGTACTTC
v_call: TRBV6-5; d_call: -; j_call: TRBJ1-1; clone_size: -; cdr3_aa: CASRRVRGTEAFF; cdr3_nt: TGTGCCAGCAGAAGGGTCCGAGGGACTGAAGCTTTCTTT